This T cell receptor (beta chain) comes out of a study of cytomegalovirus exposure and HLA in healthy donors. This clone was observed a few times. The PCR had 60 Vbeta and 13 Jbeta primers. Profiling relied on immunoSEQ multiplex PCR, and the TCRdb table lists in-frame clones only, not all of them. The sample contains some 110,000 clones, 15% of which appear only once. Sequences were obtained from PBMCs. The sequence was obtained from a female donor in good health and CMV-seronegative.

The CDR3: CASTNRRVGRDTQYF. The CDR3 DNA is TGTGCCAGTACCAACCGAAGGGTAGGGAGAGATACGCAGTATTTT. The genes are TRBV19 and TRBJ2-3, with D tentatively TRBD2 (5 bases). This CDR3 spans 15 amino acids. Trimming took 7 bases from V and 5 from J, leaving 19 bases between them. Germline V lookup: CDR1 LNHDA, CDR2 SQIVND (reference sequence).